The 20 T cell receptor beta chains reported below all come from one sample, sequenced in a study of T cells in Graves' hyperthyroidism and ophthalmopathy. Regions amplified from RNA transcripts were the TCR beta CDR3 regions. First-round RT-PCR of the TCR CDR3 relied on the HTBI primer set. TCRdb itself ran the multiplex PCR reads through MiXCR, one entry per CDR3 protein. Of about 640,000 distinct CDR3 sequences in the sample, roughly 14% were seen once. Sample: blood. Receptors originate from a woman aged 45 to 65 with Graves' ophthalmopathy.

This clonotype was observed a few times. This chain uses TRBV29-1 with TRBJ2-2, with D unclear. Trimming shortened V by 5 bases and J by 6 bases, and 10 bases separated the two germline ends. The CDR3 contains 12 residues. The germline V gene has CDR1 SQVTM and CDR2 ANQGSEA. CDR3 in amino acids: CSVLTSAGELFF. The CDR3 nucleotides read TGCAGCGTTTTAACATCTGCCGGGGAGCTGTTTTTT.

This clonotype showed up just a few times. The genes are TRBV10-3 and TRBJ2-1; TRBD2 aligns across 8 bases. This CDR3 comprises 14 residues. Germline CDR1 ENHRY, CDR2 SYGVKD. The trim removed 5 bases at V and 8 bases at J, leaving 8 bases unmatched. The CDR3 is CAISKGLAGDEQFF. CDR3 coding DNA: TGTGCCATCAGTAAAGGACTAGCAGGGGATGAGCAGTTCTTC.

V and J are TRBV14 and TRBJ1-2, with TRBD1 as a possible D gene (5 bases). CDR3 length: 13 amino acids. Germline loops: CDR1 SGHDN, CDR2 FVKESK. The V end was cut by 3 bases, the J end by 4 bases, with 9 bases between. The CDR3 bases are TGTGCCAGCAGCCATGACAGAATCTATGGCTACACCTTC. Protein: CASSHDRIYGYTF. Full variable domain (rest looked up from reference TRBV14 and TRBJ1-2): EAGVTQFPSHSVIEKGQTVTLRCDPISGHDNLYWYRRVMGKEIKFLLHFVKESKQDESGMPNNRFLAERTGGTYSTLKVQPAELEDSGVYFCASSHDRIYGYTFGSGTRLTVV.

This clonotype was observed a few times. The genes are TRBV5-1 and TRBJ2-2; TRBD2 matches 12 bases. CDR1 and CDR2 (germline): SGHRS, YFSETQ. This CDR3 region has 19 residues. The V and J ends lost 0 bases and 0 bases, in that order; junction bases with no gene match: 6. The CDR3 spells CASSLVGLAGPANTGELFF. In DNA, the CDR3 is TGCGCCAGCAGCTTGGTAGGACTAGCGGGGCCCGCGAACACCGGGGAGCTGTTTTTT.

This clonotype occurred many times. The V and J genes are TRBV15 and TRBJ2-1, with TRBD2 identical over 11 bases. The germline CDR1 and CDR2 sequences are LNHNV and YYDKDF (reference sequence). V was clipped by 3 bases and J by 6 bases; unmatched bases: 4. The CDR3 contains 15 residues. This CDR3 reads CATSRVAGGSNEQFF. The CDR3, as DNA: TGTGCCACCAGCAGGGTAGCGGGAGGGTCCAATGAGCAGTTCTTC.

The CDR3 DNA reads TGTGCCAGCAGTTACCCGGGACAGGGAAGAGATGGCTACACCTTC. Translating gives CASSYPGQGRDGYTF. The rearrangement joins TRBV6-5 to TRBJ1-2, with 9 bases that match TRBD1. J gave up 6 bases and V 2 bases, and 7 bases lay outside the gene matches. The germline V gene encodes CDR1 MNHEY and CDR2 SVGAGI. The CDR3 totals 15 residues.

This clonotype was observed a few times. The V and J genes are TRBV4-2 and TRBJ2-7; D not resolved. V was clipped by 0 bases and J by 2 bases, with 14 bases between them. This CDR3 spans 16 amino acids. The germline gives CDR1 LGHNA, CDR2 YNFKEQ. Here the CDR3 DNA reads TGTGCCAGCAGCCAAGATCTCGGCAACCCCCCCTACGAGCAGTACTTC. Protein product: CASSQDLGNPPYEQYF.

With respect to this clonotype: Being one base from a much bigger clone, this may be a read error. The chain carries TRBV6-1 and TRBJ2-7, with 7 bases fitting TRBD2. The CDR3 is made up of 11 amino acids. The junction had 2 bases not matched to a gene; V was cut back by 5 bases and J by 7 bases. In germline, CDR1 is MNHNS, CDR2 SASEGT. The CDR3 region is CASSKLAEQYF. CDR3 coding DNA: TGTGCCAGCAGTAAACTAGCGGAGCAGTACTTC.

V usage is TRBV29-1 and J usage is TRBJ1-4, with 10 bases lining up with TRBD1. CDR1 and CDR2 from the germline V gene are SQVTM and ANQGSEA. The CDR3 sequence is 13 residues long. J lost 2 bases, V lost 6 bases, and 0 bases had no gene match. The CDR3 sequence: CSVTGGTNEKLFF. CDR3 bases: TGCAGCGTGACAGGGGGCACTAATGAAAAACTGTTTTTT.

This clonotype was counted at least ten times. The CDR3 region has the DNA TGTGCCAGCAGCTTACGGGCAGGACGCTATGGCTACACCTTC. This encodes CASSLRAGRYGYTF. The J gene is TRBJ1-2, the V gene TRBV11-1; D call uncertain. Trimming left V 2 bases short and J 4 bases short, with 11 bases between. Germline CDR1 SGHAT, CDR2 FQDESV (reference sequence). CDR3 length equals 14 residues.

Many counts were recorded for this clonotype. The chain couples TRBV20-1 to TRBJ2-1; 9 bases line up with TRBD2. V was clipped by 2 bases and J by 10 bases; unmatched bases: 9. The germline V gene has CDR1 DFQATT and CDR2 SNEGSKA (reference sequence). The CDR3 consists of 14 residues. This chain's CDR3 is CSARLAGGWNEQFF. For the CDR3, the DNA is TGCAGTGCTAGACTTGCGGGAGGGTGGAACGAGCAGTTCTTC.

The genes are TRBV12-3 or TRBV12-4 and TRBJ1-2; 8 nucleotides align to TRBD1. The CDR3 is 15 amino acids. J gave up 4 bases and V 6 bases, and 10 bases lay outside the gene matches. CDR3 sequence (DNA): TGTGCCAGCAGCCATGACAGGGGAAGGGGCTATGGCTACACCTTC. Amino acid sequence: CASSHDRGRGYGYTF.

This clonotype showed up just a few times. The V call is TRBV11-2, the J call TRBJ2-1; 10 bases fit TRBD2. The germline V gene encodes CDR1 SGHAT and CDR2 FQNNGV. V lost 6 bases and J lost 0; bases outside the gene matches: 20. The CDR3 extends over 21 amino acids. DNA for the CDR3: TGTGCCAGCAGGAAACCAGGGGGACAAAGACTAGCGGGCAGCTCCTACAATGAGCAGTTCTTC. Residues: CASRKPGGQRLAGSSYNEQFF.

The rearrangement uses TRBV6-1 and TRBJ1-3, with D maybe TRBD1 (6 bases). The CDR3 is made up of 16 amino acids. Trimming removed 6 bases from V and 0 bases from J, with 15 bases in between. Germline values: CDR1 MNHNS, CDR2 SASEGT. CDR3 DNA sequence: TGTGCCAGCAGCCAAGGACAGACCCGCTCTGGAAACACCATATATTTT. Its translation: CASSQGQTRSGNTIYF.

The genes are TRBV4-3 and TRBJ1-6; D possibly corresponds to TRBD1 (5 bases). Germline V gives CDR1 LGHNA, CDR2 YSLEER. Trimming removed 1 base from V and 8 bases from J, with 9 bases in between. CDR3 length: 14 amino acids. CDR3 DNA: TGCGCCAGCAGCCAAGTGGACACCGATTCACCCCTCCACTTT. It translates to CASSQVDTDSPLHF.

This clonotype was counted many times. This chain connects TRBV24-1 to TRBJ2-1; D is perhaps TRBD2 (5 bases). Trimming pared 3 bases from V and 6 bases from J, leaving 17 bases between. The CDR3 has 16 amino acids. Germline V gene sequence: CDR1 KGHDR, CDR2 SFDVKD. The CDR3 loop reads CATSDIDYPARNEQFF. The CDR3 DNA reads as TGTGCCACCAGTGATATCGACTACCCAGCTCGCAATGAGCAGTTCTTC.

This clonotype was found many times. CDR3 sequence reads: CASSFLLAGTNTGELFF. CDR3 sequence (DNA): TGTGCCAGCAGTTTTCTCCTAGCGGGCACGAACACCGGGGAGCTGTTTTTT. The chain uses TRBV28 and TRBJ2-2; 8 positions match TRBD2. After removal of 3 bases from V and 0 bases from J, the junction contained 6 bases not matched to a gene. This CDR3 has 17 amino acids. Germline assignment: CDR1 MDHEN and CDR2 SYDVKM.

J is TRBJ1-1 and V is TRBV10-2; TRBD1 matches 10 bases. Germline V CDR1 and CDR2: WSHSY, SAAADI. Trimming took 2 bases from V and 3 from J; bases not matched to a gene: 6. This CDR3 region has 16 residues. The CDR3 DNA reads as TGCGCCAGCAGTGAGATGAGTGGGACAGGGGACACTGAAGCTTTCTTT. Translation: CASSEMSGTGDTEAFF.

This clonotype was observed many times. As DNA, the CDR3 is TGTGCCAGCAGGACTAGCGGGGGGTACAATGAGCAGTTCTTC. Protein product: CASRTSGGYNEQFF. V and J are TRBV6-2 or TRBV6-3 and TRBJ2-1; 13 positions agree with TRBD2. This CDR3 has 14 residues. Germline V gene lookup returns CDR1 MNHEY and CDR2 SVGEGT. The V segment lost 6 bases and the J segment 4 bases; nucleotides outside the gene matches: 0.

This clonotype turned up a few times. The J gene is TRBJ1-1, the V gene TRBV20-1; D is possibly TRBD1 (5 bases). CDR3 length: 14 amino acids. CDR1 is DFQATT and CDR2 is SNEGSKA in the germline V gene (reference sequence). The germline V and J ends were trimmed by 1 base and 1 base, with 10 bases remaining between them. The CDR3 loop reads CSARGWDPNTEAFF. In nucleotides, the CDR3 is TGCAGTGCTAGAGGATGGGACCCGAACACTGAAGCTTTCTTT.